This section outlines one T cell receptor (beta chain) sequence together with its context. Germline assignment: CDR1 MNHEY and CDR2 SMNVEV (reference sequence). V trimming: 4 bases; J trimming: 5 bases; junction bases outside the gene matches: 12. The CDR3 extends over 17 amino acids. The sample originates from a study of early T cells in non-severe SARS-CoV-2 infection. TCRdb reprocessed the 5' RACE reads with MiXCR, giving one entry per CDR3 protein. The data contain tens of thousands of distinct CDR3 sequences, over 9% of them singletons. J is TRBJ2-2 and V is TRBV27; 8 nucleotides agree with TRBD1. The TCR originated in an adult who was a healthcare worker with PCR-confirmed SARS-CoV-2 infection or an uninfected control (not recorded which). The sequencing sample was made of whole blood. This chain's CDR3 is CASSWQGAIRKTGELFF. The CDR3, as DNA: TGTGCCAGCAGTTGGCAGGGGGCGATTCGGAAAACCGGGGAGCTGTTTTTT.